Included here is one T cell receptor (beta chain) sequence, with context. Germline trimming cut 6 bases from V and 8 bases from J; bases unmatched to any gene: 10. This CDR3 has 13 amino acids. The germline V gene encodes CDR1 SQVTM and CDR2 ANQGSEA. This specimen comes from a study of T cell changes during pregnancy in multiple sclerosis. The method was immunoSEQ multiplex PCR; TCRdb's version includes in-frame clones alone and lacks a portion of them. The table lists fewer than 150,000 clones, 90% to 98% of them singletons. The receptor was isolated from a female donor with multiple sclerosis, enrolled in a pregnancy study. The gene calls are TRBV29-1 and TRBJ2-1; 7 nucleotides agree with TRBD1. The starting material was peripheral blood, obtained after pregnancy. The CDR3 DNA is TGCAGCGTGGAAAAGACAGGGACCGATGAGCAGTTCTTC. It translates to CSVEKTGTDEQFF.